Presented here are 30 T cell receptor beta chains from one specimen sequenced in a study of T cell changes during pregnancy in multiple sclerosis. TCRdb keeps only in-frame clones here, not all; method: immunoSEQ multiplex PCR. This sample has about 40,000 clones; 94% occur once, and the top ten carry under 0.4%. This specimen consisted of CD4+ T cells from peripheral blood mononuclear cells, obtained after pregnancy. The receptors were sampled from a female donor with multiple sclerosis, enrolled in a pregnancy study.

The chain employs TRBV20-1 and TRBJ1-6, with D hard to call. Germline V gene sequence: CDR1 DFQATT, CDR2 SNEGSKA (reference sequence). Trimming cost V 6 bases and J 13 bases, with 13 bases left between them. This CDR3 region has 11 residues. The CDR3 coding sequence is TGCAGTGCGGGCGACCTCTCCCCCCTCCACTTT. Its protein is CSAGDLSPLHF.

This chain links TRBV6-1 with TRBJ1-2; 12 nucleotides match TRBD1. The germline V gene has CDR1 MNHNS and CDR2 SASEGT. The V gene end was trimmed by 2 bases and the J gene end by 8 bases; junction bases not matched to a gene: 9. CDR3 length: 16 amino acids. The CDR3 region has the DNA TGTGCCAGCAGTGAATGGGGGACAGGGGGCGTGAAGGGCTACACCTTC. Protein: CASSEWGTGGVKGYTF.

The V gene is TRBV10-3, the J gene TRBJ2-2; D is perhaps TRBD2 (7 bases). The CDR3 is 16 residues long. The germline V gene has CDR1 ENHRY and CDR2 SYGVKD. With 4 bases removed from V and 3 bases from J, the gap between germline ends came to 15 bases. In nucleotides, the CDR3 is TGTGCCATCAGTGGGAGGGGGGGGCCCGACACCGGGGAGCTGTTTTTT. Translating gives CAISGRGGPDTGELFF.

The J gene is TRBJ1-2, the V gene TRBV2; D is unresolved. The CDR3 runs to 13 residues. CDR1 is SNHLY, CDR2 FYNNEI, per germline. The V end was cut by 7 bases, the J end by 2 bases, with 11 bases between. The CDR3 region is CASKSDPNYGYTF. Here the CDR3 DNA reads TGTGCCAGCAAGAGCGATCCAAACTATGGCTACACCTTC.

The count of this clone is one. The gene calls are TRBV5-4 and TRBJ2-3; 9 bases agree with TRBD2. V shed 0 bases and J 7 bases; nucleotides not matched to a gene: 9. The germline V gene encodes CDR1 SGHNT and CDR2 YYREEE (reference sequence). The CDR3 loop spans 16 amino acids. Here the CDR3 reads CASSLAAGGKPNTQYF. In DNA form, the CDR3 reads TGTGCCAGCAGCTTGGCAGCGGGGGGAAAGCCAAATACGCAGTATTTT. The full variable domain, rest sourced from reference TRBV5-4 and TRBJ2-3, is ETGVTQSPTHLIKTRGQQVTLRCSSQSGHNTVSWYQQALGQGPQFIFQYYREEENGRGNFPPRFSGLQFPNYSSELNVNALELDDSALYLCASSLAAGGKPNTQYFGPGTRLTVL.

The chain combines TRBV5-4 with TRBJ2-7; possibly TRBD2 for D (6 bases). CDR1 is SGHNT and CDR2 is YYREEE in the germline V gene (reference sequence). CDR3 length: 17 residues. V lost 4 bases to trimming and J lost 3 bases, with 23 bases between them. CDR3 in amino acids: CASSPGGAPDSYYEQYF. The CDR3 bases are TGTGCCAGCAGCCCCGGGGGTGCCCCCGACAGTTACTACGAGCAGTACTTC. Using reference TRBV5-4 and TRBJ2-7 for the parts outside the CDR3, the full variable domain is ETGVTQSPTHLIKTRGQQVTLRCSSQSGHNTVSWYQQALGQGPQFIFQYYREEENGRGNFPPRFSGLQFPNYSSELNVNALELDDSALYLCASSPGGAPDSYYEQYFGPGTRLTVT.

The chain uses TRBV7-2 and TRBJ2-7; 8 bases agree with TRBD1. This CDR3 has 14 amino acids. Germline CDR1 SGHTA, CDR2 FQGNSA. The V segment lost 5 bases and the J segment 0 bases; nucleotides outside the gene matches: 3. The CDR3 reads CASSTDRGSYEQYF. The CDR3 region has the DNA TGTGCCAGCAGCACCGACAGGGGCTCCTACGAGCAGTACTTC. Based on the CDR3 plus reference TRBV7-2 and TRBJ2-7, the full variable domain is GAGVSQSPSNKVTEKGKDVELRCDPISGHTALYWYRQSLGQGLEFLIYFQGNSAPDKSGLPSDRFSAERTGGSVSTLTIQRTQQEDSAVYLCASSTDRGSYEQYFGPGTRLTVT.

J is TRBJ2-3 and V is TRBV5-1; D might be TRBD1 (6 bases). Germline-derived CDR1 and CDR2 are SGHRS and YFSETQ. This CDR3 has 14 amino acids. Trimming removed 3 bases from V and 4 bases from J, with 12 bases in between. CDR3 residues: CASSSQGIADTQYF. CDR3 bases: TGCGCCAGCAGCTCACAGGGAATCGCAGATACGCAGTATTTT.

The chain has TRBV7-2 and TRBJ2-5; TRBD2 agrees at 8 bases. CDR3 size: 14 residues. Germline CDR1 is SGHTA and CDR2 is FQGNSA. V gave up 2 bases and J gave up 5 bases; unmatched junction bases: 4. CDR3 sequence reads: CASSLTTSGETQYF. CDR3 bases: TGTGCCAGCAGCTTAACTACTAGCGGCGAGACCCAGTACTTC.

As DNA, the CDR3 is TGTGCTAGTGGTTTGTTCCGACCGGGAGGGGGTTTTGGTAGCAATCAGCCCCAGCATTTT. Its translation is CASGLFRPGGGFGSNQPQHF. J is TRBJ1-5 and V is TRBV12-5, with D perhaps TRBD1 (6 bases). Germline V gene lookup returns CDR1 LGHNT and CDR2 FRNRAP. V gave up 2 bases and J gave up 0 bases, with 23 bases separating them. The CDR3 contains 20 residues.

This chain links TRBV7-6 with TRBJ2-2; 8 positions agree with TRBD1. CDR3 size: 15 residues. Germline V lookup: CDR1 SGHVS, CDR2 FNYEAQ. With 2 bases clipped from V and 4 bases from J, the junction kept 3 bases outside the gene matches. CDR3: CASSLSTGGTGELFF. In DNA form, the CDR3 reads TGTGCCAGCAGCTTAAGCACAGGGGGCACCGGGGAGCTGTTTTTT.

V and J are TRBV5-8 and TRBJ2-3; 8 bases map to TRBD2. The ends lost 0 bases at V and 1 base at J; junction bases unmatched: 1. Germline assignment: CDR1 SGHTS and CDR2 YDEGEE. This CDR3 contains 15 residues. CDR3 DNA: TGTGCCAGCAGCTTGGCGGGGGGGGGCACAGATACGCAGTATTTT. This sequence encodes CASSLAGGGTDTQYF.

This clone appeared a single time. The chain is built from TRBV5-5 and TRBJ1-5; possible D gene TRBD1, 5 bases. This CDR3 has 15 residues. The germline V gene has CDR1 SGHKS and CDR2 YYEKEE (reference sequence). V lost 1 base and J lost 3, with 11 bases in between. The CDR3 region is CASSLFPGHNQPQHF. CDR3 DNA sequence: TGTGCCAGCAGCTTGTTCCCAGGGCACAATCAGCCCCAGCATTTT. Complete variable domain (other parts from reference TRBV5-5 and TRBJ1-5): DAGVTQSPTHLIKTRGQQVTLRCSPISGHKSVSWYQQVLGQGPQFIFQYYEKEERGRGNFPDRFSARQFPNYSSELNVNALLLGDSALYLCASSLFPGHNQPQHFGDGTRLSIL.

The chain employs TRBV5-5 and TRBJ2-5, with 7 bases fitting TRBD2. Trimming removed 2 bases from V and 2 bases from J; junction bases left unmatched: 6. The CDR3 consists of 15 residues. Germline CDR1 and CDR2: SGHKS and YYEKEE (reference sequence). The CDR3 loop is CASSFTAGRQETQYF. CDR3 nucleotide sequence: TGTGCCAGCAGCTTCACAGCGGGAAGGCAAGAGACCCAGTACTTC.

V is TRBV6-5 and J is TRBJ1-5, with TRBD1 identical over 10 bases. The length of the CDR3 is 14 residues. The junction had 5 bases not matched to a gene; V was cut back by 6 bases and J by 6 bases. CDR1 is MNHEY and CDR2 is SVGAGI in the germline V gene. This CDR3 reads CASRAGTGVQPQHF. The CDR3 region has the DNA TGTGCCAGCAGAGCCGGGACAGGGGTTCAGCCCCAGCATTTT.

V usage is TRBV9 and J usage is TRBJ1-2, with TRBD1 as a possible D gene (5 bases). Deletions cut 5 bases from V and 5 bases from J, with 13 bases between. The germline gives CDR1 SGDLS, CDR2 YYNGEE. The CDR3 consists of 13 residues. This chain's CDR3 is CASSTGAGYGYTF. The CDR3 region has the DNA TGTGCCAGCAGTACTGGGGCCGGTTATGGCTACACCTTC.

The V gene is TRBV9, the J gene TRBJ1-2, with a tentative D call TRBD1 (5 bases). CDR1 and CDR2 (germline): SGDLS, YYNGEE. V was trimmed by 0 bases and J by 5 bases, leaving 11 bases between them. The CDR3 is 14 residues long. The CDR3 nucleotides read TGTGCCAGCAGCGTAGGGGACTACCCATATGGCTACACCTTC. Its protein is CASSVGDYPYGYTF.

This chain connects TRBV6-1 to TRBJ2-5; possible D gene TRBD2, 6 bases. This CDR3 comprises 11 residues. The germline V gene encodes CDR1 MNHNS and CDR2 SASEGT. V was cut by 10 bases and J by 4 bases, with 10 bases left in between. The CDR3 bases are TGTGCCATCGGGACTGCAGAGACCCAGTACTTC. As protein: CAIGTAETQYF.

The chain carries TRBV29-1 and TRBJ1-4; the match to TRBD1 covers 8 bases. The trim removed 6 bases at V and 15 bases at J, leaving 15 bases unmatched. This CDR3 spans 13 amino acids. CDR1 is SQVTM, CDR2 ANQGSEA, per germline. This CDR3 reads CSVAEGQGVSVFF. As DNA, the CDR3 is TGCAGCGTCGCTGAAGGACAGGGCGTCTCAGTGTTTTTT.

The chain recombines TRBV7-6 with TRBJ1-6; the D gene is possibly TRBD1 (6 bases). This CDR3 has 18 amino acids. Germline values: CDR1 SGHVS, CDR2 FNYEAQ. V shed 1 base and J shed 2 bases, with 15 bases lying between them. CDR3 sequence: CASSLEYRDKAYNSPLHF. The DNA for the CDR3 is TGTGCCAGCAGCTTAGAATACAGGGACAAGGCCTATAATTCACCCCTCCACTTT.

The CDR3 coding sequence is TGTGCCAGCAGCCAAGGCCGGAGTTCCTACGAGCAGTACTTC. Translated, it gives CASSQGRSSYEQYF. V and J are TRBV14 and TRBJ2-7; no clear D gene. Trimming took 1 base from V and 1 from J, leaving 8 bases between them. Germline V lookup: CDR1 SGHDN, CDR2 FVKESK. The CDR3 is made up of 14 amino acids.

The chain recombines TRBV10-2 with TRBJ2-5, with 9 bases that match TRBD2. The CDR3 has 14 amino acids. V dropped 8 bases and J dropped 4; count of bases not matched to a gene: 8. Germline V lookup: CDR1 WSHSY, CDR2 SAAADI. This CDR3 is CASAKRGAAETQYF. The CDR3 DNA sequence: TGCGCCAGCGCGAAGCGGGGGGCAGCAGAGACCCAGTACTTC.

CDR3 residues: CASSLVGSGANVLTF. In nucleotides, the CDR3 is TGTGCCAGCAGCTTGGTCGGCTCTGGGGCCAACGTCCTGACTTTC. The chain has TRBV5-5 and TRBJ2-6; D not resolved. This CDR3 is built from 15 residues. Trimming took off 0 bases at V and 0 bases at J, with 4 bases between the two ends. The V gene's germline CDR1 is SGHKS and CDR2 YYEKEE (reference sequence).

This chain connects TRBV5-1 to TRBJ2-3; no firm D call. This CDR3 region has 13 residues. Between the trimmed V and J ends, which lost 2 bases and 0 bases, there was a span of 4 bases. The V gene's germline CDR1 is SGHRS and CDR2 YFSETQ. The CDR3 loop is CASSLASTDTQYF. CDR3 bases: TGCGCCAGCAGCTTAGCTAGCACAGATACGCAGTATTTT.

This chain links TRBV7-2 with TRBJ2-5, with a possible D match to TRBD2 (7 bases). The ends were cut back, 4 bases at V and 5 bases at J, with 17 bases in the middle. The CDR3 runs to 15 residues. Germline lookup yields CDR1 SGHTA and CDR2 FQGNSA. The CDR3 bases are TGTGCCAGCAGCTCGCGGGGGCCCACAATGGAGACCCAGTACTTC. Translating it yields CASSSRGPTMETQYF.

The rearrangement uses TRBV5-1 and TRBJ1-2; the match to TRBD1 covers 9 bases. With 3 bases clipped from V and 4 bases from J, the junction kept 7 bases outside the gene matches. The CDR3 is 15 amino acids. Germline V lookup: CDR1 SGHRS, CDR2 YFSETQ. The CDR3 DNA reads as TGCGCCAGCAGCTCGGGACAGGGCTCTATCTATGGCTACACCTTC. Its protein is CASSSGQGSIYGYTF.

The chain carries TRBV2 and TRBJ2-7; TRBD1 agrees at 12 bases. CDR1 is SNHLY, CDR2 FYNNEI, per germline. Trimming removed 6 bases from V and 5 bases from J; junction bases left unmatched: 8. This CDR3 region has 15 residues. The CDR3 loop is CASSGAGQGANEQYF. The CDR3 nucleotides read TGTGCCAGCAGCGGCGCGGGACAGGGGGCGAACGAGCAGTACTTC.

The rearrangement uses TRBV12-5 and TRBJ2-3, with D unresolved. Trimming removed 0 bases at V and 6 bases at J, with 4 bases between. Germline loops: CDR1 LGHNT, CDR2 FRNRAP. The CDR3 length is 12 residues. CDR3 in amino acids: CASGLVPDTQYF. CDR3 bases: TGTGCTAGTGGTTTGGTTCCTGATACGCAGTATTTT.

The chain is built from TRBV19 and TRBJ1-1; TRBD1 is a possible D gene (6 bases). The CDR3 extends over 11 amino acids. V was cut by 5 bases and J by 12 bases, with 13 bases left in between. Germline values: CDR1 LNHDA, CDR2 SQIVND (reference sequence). The CDR3 DNA is TGTGCCAGTAGTTCCGGCAGGGGAACTTTCTTT. Translation gives CASSSGRGTFF.

The rearrangement uses TRBV6-1 and TRBJ2-7, with 7 bases matching TRBD2. V trimming: 8 bases; J trimming: 3 bases; junction bases outside the gene matches: 7. This CDR3 has 13 amino acids. CDR1 MNHNS and CDR2 SASEGT come from the germline V gene. CDR3 protein: CASQAGPDYEQYF. The CDR3 nucleotides read TGTGCCAGCCAAGCGGGGCCCGACTACGAGCAGTACTTC.